The source of this T cell receptor (beta chain) is a study of blood T cell repertoires in COVID-19. At the level of the study: COVID-19 samples from acute and convalescent phases originated in the United States, Italy and Spain. Sources were T cells, B-cell-depleted T cells, or PBMCs; the material itself was cDNA or gDNA.

Generated by immunoSEQ multiplex PCR, the TCRdb table keeps only in-frame clones and is missing some. The sample has about 180,000 clones, around 83% seen once. The V gene's germline CDR1 is SGDLS and CDR2 YYNGEE. V dropped 4 bases and J dropped 13; count of bases not matched to a gene: 13. The CDR3 runs 14 residues. The sequencing sample was made of peripheral blood. The chain has TRBV9 and TRBJ2-1, with 8 bases aligning to TRBD2. This clonotype was obtained from a human donor in a cohort sampled during active COVID-19. The CDR3 loop reads CASSLSTAGVPQFF. CDR3 DNA sequence: TGTGCCAGCAGCCTCTCTACAGCGGGGGTTCCTCAGTTCTTC. Based on the CDR3 plus reference TRBV9 and TRBJ2-1, the full variable domain is DSGVTQTPKHLITATGQRVTLRCSPRSGDLSVYWYQQSLDQGLQFLIQYYNGEERAKGNILERFSAQQFPDLHSELNLSSLELGDSALYFCASSLSTAGVPQFFGPGTRLTVL.